One and the same sample provided the 27 T cell receptor beta chains below, sequenced in a study of T cells after posttransplantation cyclophosphamide (dated by TCRdb to the mid-2010s). A control cohort of 11 patients who had been given myeloablative marrow transplants with methotrexate plus a calcineurin inhibitor was sampled 1 year after transplant. The method behind the library was the immunoSEQ multiplex PCR assay. Here the immuneACCESS table is served through TCRdb, limited to in-frame sequences with V and J called. Missing clones are a known gap in these copies; in checked studies unresolved V genes cover under half, and the rest lacks a known reason. The sample has about 21,000 clones on record, about 86% of them singletons. Together, the top ten hold approximately 2% of the sample. The sample here was PBMCs, taken about 360 days after allogeneic stem cell transplant with calcineurin inhibitor and methotrexate. The receptors stem from a female patient aged 25-40 years who received an allogeneic stem cell transplant from an unrelated donor, was CMV-positive, and had acute and chronic GVHD. Post transplant, some T cells may arise from the graft donor.

Of note for this clone: The junction departs from the called germline gene at one end, perhaps through a read error. This chain links TRBV7-9 with TRBJ2-7; D is perhaps TRBD1 (5 bases). The CDR3 extends over 12 amino acids. The germline V gene has CDR1 SEHNR and CDR2 FQNEAQ (reference sequence). CDR3: CASTTKSAGLDF. CDR3 nucleotides: TGTGCCAGCACTACAAAATCGGCAGGGTTGGACTTC.

This chain connects TRBV7-9 to TRBJ2-7, with 10 bases fitting TRBD2. The CDR3 totals 14 residues. Trimming at V came to 8 bases and at J to 3 bases, leaving 7 bases not matched to a gene. The germline V gene has CDR1 SEHNR and CDR2 FQNEAQ (reference sequence). CDR3 residues: CASANLAGDYEQYF. As DNA, the CDR3 is TGTGCCAGCGCGAATCTAGCGGGAGACTACGAGCAGTACTTC.

This clone was observed a single time. The rearrangement uses TRBV28 and TRBJ2-5; D not certain. Germline values: CDR1 MDHEN, CDR2 SYDVKM. Trimming took off 6 bases at V and 5 bases at J, with 16 bases between the two ends. CDR3 length: 14 amino acids. CDR3 amino acids: CASSLTPPAETQYF. The CDR3 coding sequence is TGTGCCAGCAGCCTCACCCCCCCCGCGGAGACCCAGTACTTC. Full variable domain (missing parts from reference TRBV28 and TRBJ2-5): DVKVTQSSRYLVKRTGEKVFLECVQDMDHENMFWYRQDPGLGLRLIYFSYDVKMKEKGDIPEGYSVSREKKERFSLILESASTNQTSMYLCASSLTPPAETQYFGPGTRLLVL.

This chain connects TRBV7-3 to TRBJ2-1; TRBD2 matches 9 bases. The germline gives CDR1 SGHTA, CDR2 FQGTGA. CDR3 length: 17 residues. The V gene end was trimmed by 5 bases and the J gene end by 8 bases; junction bases not matched to a gene: 16. CDR3 protein: CASSVAASGVFPDEQFF. DNA for the CDR3: TGTGCCAGCAGCGTCGCCGCTAGCGGGGTCTTTCCGGATGAGCAGTTCTTC.

J is TRBJ1-2 and V is TRBV6-5, with 8 nucleotides matching TRBD1. The CDR3 extends over 14 amino acids. The V and J ends lost 5 bases and 3 bases, in that order; junction bases with no gene match: 5. In germline, CDR1 is MNHEY, CDR2 SVGAGI. The CDR3 DNA reads as TGTGCCAGCAGTGAGGGACAGGAATACTATGGCTACACCTTC. Translated: CASSEGQEYYGYTF.

This rearrangement joins TRBV19 to TRBJ1-1; D remains unclear. This CDR3 comprises 13 residues. Trimming left V 11 bases short and J 1 base short, with 14 bases between. Germline-derived CDR1 and CDR2 are LNHDA and SQIVND (reference sequence). Here the CDR3 DNA reads TGTGCCTCCCCGGAGGCCCGGAACACTGAAGCTTTCTTT. Translating gives CASPEARNTEAFF.

This chain connects TRBV5-1 to TRBJ2-7; 7 bases agree with TRBD2. This CDR3 has 16 amino acids. Germline V gene data show CDR1 as SGHRS and CDR2 as YFSETQ. V gave up 0 bases and J gave up 0 bases; unmatched junction bases: 6. The CDR3 DNA reads TGCGCCAGCAGCTTGGTTCCCAGCGGGGCCTCCTACGAGCAGTACTTC. Amino acid sequence: CASSLVPSGASYEQYF.

This clone was recorded only once. V is TRBV7-9 and J is TRBJ2-1, with 7 nucleotides matching TRBD1. CDR3 length equals 16 residues. Per the germline V gene, CDR1 is SEHNR and CDR2 is FQNEAQ (reference sequence). V was pared by 0 bases and J by 5 bases, with 7 bases of the junction left unmatched. CDR3 residues: CASSLALGQAHNEQFF. CDR3 nucleotide sequence: TGTGCCAGCAGCTTAGCGCTAGGACAGGCACACAATGAGCAGTTCTTC.

V and J are TRBV7-6 and TRBJ1-1; maybe TRBD1 (5 bases). Germline V CDR1 and CDR2: SGHVS, FNYEAQ. The CDR3 extends over 13 amino acids. Between the trimmed V and J ends, which lost 5 bases and 4 bases, there was a span of 11 bases. In DNA form, the CDR3 reads TGTGCCAGCAGCCCGTTGCAGGGCACTGAAGCTTTCTTT. Translating it yields CASSPLQGTEAFF.

V gene TRBV2 combines with J gene TRBJ2-1, with D tentatively TRBD2 (5 bases). CDR3 length: 12 amino acids. Germline CDR1 and CDR2: SNHLY and FYNNEI. In DNA form, the CDR3 reads TGTGTCGCGTCGGGGTACAACAATGAGCAGTTCTTC. Amino acids: CVASGYNNEQFF.

This clone was detected once. The genes are TRBV28 and TRBJ2-2, with 7 bases matching TRBD2. This CDR3 is built from 16 residues. Looked up from germline, CDR1 is MDHEN and CDR2 is SYDVKM. J gave up 5 bases and V 8 bases, and 14 bases lay outside the gene matches. CDR3 sequence reads: CASGGPGVGGTGELFF. In DNA form, the CDR3 reads TGTGCCAGCGGAGGGCCCGGGGTCGGGGGGACCGGGGAGCTGTTTTTT.

The rearrangement links TRBV5-1 to TRBJ1-2; 11 bases match TRBD1. The germline V gene has CDR1 SGHRS and CDR2 YFSETQ. This CDR3 is built from 14 residues. V lost 4 bases to trimming and J lost 7 bases; unmatched junction nucleotides: 6. CDR3 in DNA: TGCGCCAGCAGCCTAGGACAGGGGGCTGGTGGCTACACCTTC. Translating gives CASSLGQGAGGYTF. The entire variable domain, with the rest obtained from reference TRBV5-1 and TRBJ1-2, is as follows: KAGVTQTPRYLIKTRGQQVTLSCSPISGHRSVSWYQQTPGQGLQFLFEYFSETQRNKGNFPGRFSGRQFSNSRSEMNVSTLELGDSALYLCASSLGQGAGGYTFGSGTRLTVV.

CDR3 residues: CASGDSGGAYSPLHF. As DNA, the CDR3 is TGTGCCAGCGGCGACTCCGGGGGGGCATATTCACCCCTCCACTTT. The chain uses TRBV28 and TRBJ1-6, with TRBD1 as a possible D gene (6 bases). V lost 8 bases and J 8 bases, leaving 19 bases between the germline ends. The CDR3 consists of 15 residues. Germline-derived CDR1 and CDR2 are MDHEN and SYDVKM. The full variable domain, its missing parts supplied by reference TRBV28 and TRBJ1-6, is DVKVTQSSRYLVKRTGEKVFLECVQDMDHENMFWYRQDPGLGLRLIYFSYDVKMKEKGDIPEGYSVSREKKERFSLILESASTNQTSMYLCASGDSGGAYSPLHFGNGTRLTVT.

The chain is built from TRBV5-1 and TRBJ2-2; D might be TRBD2 (6 bases). There are 15 residues in the CDR3. Trimming shortened V by 7 bases and J by 5 bases, and 18 bases separated the two germline ends. Germline V gene data show CDR1 as SGHRS and CDR2 as YFSETQ. CDR3: CASGGVMDTTGELFF. CDR3 bases: TGCGCCAGCGGCGGGGTTATGGATACGACCGGGGAGCTGTTTTTT.

CDR3 sequence (DNA): TGCGCCAGCAGTGCCTCTTACACAGATACGCAGTATTTT. Translating gives CASSASYTDTQYF. This chain joins TRBV10-1 and TRBJ2-3; D is unresolved. In germline, CDR1 is WNHNN, CDR2 SYGVQD (reference sequence). CDR3 length: 13 amino acids. V was trimmed by 4 bases and J by 2 bases, leaving 7 bases between them.

The chain recombines TRBV5-1 with TRBJ2-3; no clear D gene. CDR1 and CDR2 (germline): SGHRS, YFSETQ. The V end lost 6 bases, the J end lost 2 bases, and 13 bases lay between the germline ends. The CDR3 is made up of 14 amino acids. In nucleotides, the CDR3 is TGCGCCAGCAAGTGGAGCGCCTACACAGATACGCAGTATTTT. Translation: CASKWSAYTDTQYF.

The chain has TRBV4-3 and TRBJ2-2; 8 bases match TRBD1. Germline CDR1 reads LGHNA; CDR2 reads YSLEER. J was trimmed by 8 bases and V by 6 bases; bases with no gene match: 11. The CDR3 is made up of 15 amino acids. The CDR3 protein is CASRLRDRSSGELFF. The DNA for the CDR3 is TGCGCCAGCAGGCTCCGGGACAGGAGCTCGGGGGAGCTGTTTTTT.

The chain couples TRBV30 to TRBJ1-6, with no clear D. Germline V gene sequence: CDR1 GTSNPN, CDR2 SVGIG (reference sequence). V lost 1 base and J lost 10, with 8 bases in between. The CDR3 spans 12 residues. CDR3 bases: TGTGCCTGGAGTGCCCTTTTCTCACCCCTCCACTTT. As protein: CAWSALFSPLHF.

The CDR3 nucleotides read TGTGCCAGCACCCAGACGGACAGCGCCAATGAGCAGTTCTTC. Protein sequence: CASTQTDSANEQFF. The V and J genes are TRBV11-2 and TRBJ2-1; maybe TRBD1 (6 bases). The CDR3 runs to 14 residues. Trimming took off 7 bases at V and 6 bases at J, with 16 bases between the two ends. Germline V gives CDR1 SGHAT, CDR2 FQNNGV.

J is TRBJ1-1 and V is TRBV14; a possible D gene is TRBD1 (5 bases). CDR1 is SGHDN, CDR2 FVKESK, per germline. The ends were cut back, 0 bases at V and 0 bases at J, with 11 bases in the middle. There are 16 residues in the CDR3. CDR3 in amino acids: CASSQEIGTMNTEAFF. The CDR3 nucleotides are TGTGCCAGCAGCCAAGAAATCGGGACTATGAACACTGAAGCTTTCTTT.

The rearrangement links TRBV5-6 to TRBJ2-2; 9 positions match TRBD1. Per germline, CDR1 SGHDT and CDR2 YYEEEE. V shed 5 bases and J 4 bases; nucleotides not matched to a gene: 6. The CDR3 length is 15 residues. Here the CDR3 DNA reads TGTGCCAGCAGTTTCCGGGACAGGGCCACCGGGGAGCTGTTTTTT. Protein sequence: CASSFRDRATGELFF.

The chain uses TRBV5-8 and TRBJ2-7; weak D call: TRBD2 (5 bases). CDR1 SGHTS and CDR2 YDEGEE come from the germline V gene. CDR3 length equals 11 residues. V was cut by 4 bases and J by 4 bases, with 6 bases left in between. The CDR3: CASSREYEQYF. CDR3 bases: TGTGCCAGCAGCCGGGAATACGAGCAGTACTTC.

The rearrangement joins TRBV7-6 to TRBJ2-3; 12 bases map to TRBD1. Germline V lookup: CDR1 SGHVS, CDR2 FNYEAQ. There are 18 residues in the CDR3. The trim removed 6 bases at V and 3 bases at J, leaving 13 bases unmatched. DNA of the CDR3: TGTGCCAGCAGTTCTAAACTCCGGGACAGGGGGCGGACAGATACGCAGTATTTT. Encoded protein: CASSSKLRDRGRTDTQYF. The variable domain in full, with the rest retrieved from reference TRBV7-6 and TRBJ2-3, is GAGVSQSPRYKVTKRGQDVALRCDPISGHVSLYWYRQALGQGPEFLTYFNYEAQQDKSGLPNDRFSAERPEGSISTLTIQRTEQRDSAMYRCASSSKLRDRGRTDTQYFGPGTRLTVL.

In the case of this clone: The same CDR3 also results from other DNA sequences found in this sample. The chain carries TRBV9 and TRBJ1-5, with unresolved D. CDR1 and CDR2 from the germline V gene are SGDLS and YYNGEE. This CDR3 contains 15 residues. The germline V and J ends were trimmed by 2 bases and 0 bases, with 9 bases remaining between them. The CDR3 here is CASSVSGNSNQPQHF. The CDR3 bases are TGTGCCAGCAGCGTTTCGGGAAATAGCAATCAGCCCCAGCATTTT.

CDR3 residues: CAKQGLAGYNEQFF. For the CDR3, the DNA is TGTGCCAAACAGGGACTAGCGGGGTACAATGAGCAGTTCTTC. The chain uses TRBV2 and TRBJ2-1, with TRBD2 matching over 13 bases. The CDR3 covers 14 residues. V shed 10 bases and J 4 bases; nucleotides not matched to a gene: 4. CDR1 SNHLY and CDR2 FYNNEI come from the germline V gene. Using reference TRBV2 and TRBJ2-1 for the parts outside the CDR3, the full variable domain is EPEVTQTPSHQVTQMGQEVILRCVPISNHLYFYWYRQILGQKVEFLVSFYNNEISEKSEIFDDQFSVERPDGSNFTLKIRSTKLEDSAMYFCAKQGLAGYNEQFFGPGTRLTVL.

The genes are TRBV5-4 and TRBJ1-2; D is unresolved. Germline V lookup: CDR1 SGHNT, CDR2 YYREEE (reference sequence). Trimming took 0 bases from V and 4 from J, leaving 13 bases between them. This CDR3 is built from 15 residues. The CDR3 coding sequence is TGTGCCAGCAGCTTGGGGGAGGACGGACTCTATGGCTACACCTTC. Encoded protein: CASSLGEDGLYGYTF.

The chain combines TRBV21-1 with TRBJ2-7; the table calls TRBD2, which could not be checked here. TRBV21-1 is classified as a pseudogene. The CDR3 loop spans 19 amino acids. The CDR3 nucleotides read TGTGCCAGCACCCCGCCCCCGGGACTAGCGGGAGTTGGACCCTACGAGCAGTACTTC. Translating it yields CASTPPPGLAGVGPYEQYF.